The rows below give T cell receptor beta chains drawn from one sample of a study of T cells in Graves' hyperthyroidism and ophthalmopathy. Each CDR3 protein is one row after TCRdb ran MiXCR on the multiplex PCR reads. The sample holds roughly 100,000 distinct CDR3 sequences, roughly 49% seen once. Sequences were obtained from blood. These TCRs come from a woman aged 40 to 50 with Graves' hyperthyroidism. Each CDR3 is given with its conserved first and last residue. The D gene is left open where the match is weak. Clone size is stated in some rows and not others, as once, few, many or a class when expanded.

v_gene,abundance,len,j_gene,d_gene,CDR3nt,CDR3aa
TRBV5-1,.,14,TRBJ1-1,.,TGCGCCAGCAGCGTTCACGGGACCACTACTGAAGCTTTCTTT,CASSVHGTTTEAFF
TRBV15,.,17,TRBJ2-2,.,TGTGCCACCAGCAGCCCGCTCCCACAGGGAAACACCGGGGAGCTGTTTTTT,CATSSPLPQGNTGELFF
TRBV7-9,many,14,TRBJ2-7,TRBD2,TGTGCCAGCAGCCGGAGCGGGGGGCCCTACGAGCAGTACTTC,CASSRSGGPYEQYF
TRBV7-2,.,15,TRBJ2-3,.,TGTGCCAGCAGCCCCAACCCCGGGGTGGGAGATACGCAGTATTTT,CASSPNPGVGDTQYF
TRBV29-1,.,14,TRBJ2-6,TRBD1,TGCAGCGTCATACAGGGGCCGGGGGCCAACGTCCTGACTTTC,CSVIQGPGANVLTF
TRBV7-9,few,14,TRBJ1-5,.,TGTGCCAGCAGTCCCAGTGGCGGGGGCGAGTCCCAGCATTTT,CASSPSGGGESQHF
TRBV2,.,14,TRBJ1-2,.,TGTGCCAGCAGATCCCGGGACACGGGCTATGGCTACACCTTC,CASRSRDTGYGYTF
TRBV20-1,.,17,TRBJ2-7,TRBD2,TGCAGTGCTACTATTCTCTCGACTAGCGGGACTTCCTACGAGCAGTACTTC,CSATILSTSGTSYEQYF
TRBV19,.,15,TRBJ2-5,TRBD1,TGTGCCAGTAGTCCCCGGACAGGGGGCCAAGAGACCCAGTACTTC,CASSPRTGGQETQYF
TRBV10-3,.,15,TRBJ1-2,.,TGTGCCATCAGCAGCAGTTGGGACTTAAGGGATGGCTACACCTTC,CAISSSWDLRDGYTF
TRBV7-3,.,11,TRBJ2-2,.,TGTGCCAGCAGCCGGACAGGGGAGCTGTTTTTT,CASSRTGELFF
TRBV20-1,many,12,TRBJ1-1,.,TGCAGTGCTAGAGACGGGGGGACAGAAGCTTTCTTT,CSARDGGTEAFF
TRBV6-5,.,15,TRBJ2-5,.,TGTGCCAGCAGTGACTCATTGGTGACAGCGGAGACCCAGTACTTC,CASSDSLVTAETQYF
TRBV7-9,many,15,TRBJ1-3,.,TGTGCCAGCAGCCCTAGCCGGGTTACCGGAAACACCATATATTTT,CASSPSRVTGNTIYF
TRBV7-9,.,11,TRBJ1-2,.,TGTGCCAGCGCCGAGGGGGTTGGCTACACCTTC,CASAEGVGYTF
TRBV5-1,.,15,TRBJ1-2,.,TGCGCCAGCAGACCTACCGGGGCAATTATCTATGGCTACACCTTT,CASRPTGAIIYGYTF
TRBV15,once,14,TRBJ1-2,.,TGTGCCACCAGACATCCCACAGGGATCTATGGCTACACCTTC,CATRHPTGIYGYTF
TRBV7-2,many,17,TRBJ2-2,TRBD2,TGTGCCAGCAGCGATAGCGGGAGGGCCGTTTGGGCCGGGGAGCTGTTTTTT,CASSDSGRAVWAGELFF
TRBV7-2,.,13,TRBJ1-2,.,TGTGCCAGCAGCTTAGGGGGGTTGGGTGGCTACACCTTC,CASSLGGLGGYTF
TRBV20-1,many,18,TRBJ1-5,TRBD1,TGCAGTGCTAGAGATCCAAGGACAGGGACTGATAGCAATCAGCCCCAGCATTTT,CSARDPRTGTDSNQPQHF
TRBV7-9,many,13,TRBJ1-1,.,TGTGCCAGCAGCCAGTCCCAGGACGTAGAAGCTTTCTTT,CASSQSQDVEAFF
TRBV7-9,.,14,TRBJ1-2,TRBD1,TGTGCCAGCTCACCACCAGGGGGCAACTATGGCTACACCTTC,CASSPPGGNYGYTF
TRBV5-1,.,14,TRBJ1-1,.,TGTGCCAGCAGCTGGTGGGTCAGGGATGCCTCTGCTTTCTTT,CASSWWVRDASAFF
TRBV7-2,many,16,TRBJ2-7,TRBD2,TGTGCCAGCAGCTTAGGGGTCGGGAGGGTCAATTACGAGCAGTACTTC,CASSLGVGRVNYEQYF
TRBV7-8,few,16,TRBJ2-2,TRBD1,TGTGCCAGCAGCCTACCGGGACAGGGAATCACCGGGGAGCTGTTTTTT,CASSLPGQGITGELFF
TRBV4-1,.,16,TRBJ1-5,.,TGCGCCAGCAGCCAAGTGGGCGCAGCTCTAGTTCAGCCCCAGCATTTT,CASSQVGAALVQPQHF
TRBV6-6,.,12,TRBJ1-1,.,TGTGCCAGCAGCATCGCGGACACTGAAGCTTTCTTT,CASSIADTEAFF
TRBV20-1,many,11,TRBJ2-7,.,TGCAGTGGATCGGGGGGCCACGAGCAGTACTTC,CSGSGGHEQYF
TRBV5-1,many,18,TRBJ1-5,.,TGCGCCAGCAGCTTGGAGGGTTTGTGGCAGATTAGCAATCAGCCCCAGCATTTT,CASSLEGLWQISNQPQHF
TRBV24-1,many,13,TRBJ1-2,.,TGTGCCACCAGTGGACGGGACAACTATGGCTACACCTTC,CATSGRDNYGYTF
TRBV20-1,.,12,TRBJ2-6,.,TGCAGTGCTAGGGCAGGGGCCGTCACTGAAGCTTTC,CSARAGAVTEAF
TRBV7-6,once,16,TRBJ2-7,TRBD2,TGTGCCAGCAGCTGGGGACTAGCGGGAGGAGCCTACGAGCAGTACTTC,CASSWGLAGGAYEQYF
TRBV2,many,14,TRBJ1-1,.,TGTGCCAGCAGGAAGGACTCTTTGAGCTCTGAAGCTTTCTTT,CASRKDSLSSEAFF